The entry below describes one TCR beta chain. What it recognizes is unknown. This sample stems from a study of CD8+ T cells in alopecia areata. Study background: The study gave treated patients oral tofacitinib at 5 to 10 mg twice daily. Findings of the study overall: Among the top 100, expanded CD8+ clones were significantly decreased by tofacitinib, as was scalp clonality.

After isolation, RNA underwent reverse transcription to generate cDNA as the sequencing template. TCRdb's table, derived via immunoSEQ multiplex PCR, lists solely in-frame clones and lacks some. The table shows approximately 140,000 clones, with roughly four fifths occurring only once. This CDR3 comprises 16 residues. The trim removed 3 bases at V and 2 bases at J, leaving 7 bases unmatched. Germline CDR1 and CDR2: SNHLY and FYNNEI. Treatment specified: oral pan-JAK inhibitor, 5-10 mg twice daily. The receptor comes from a human donor with alopecia areata. Source: CD8+ T cells sorted from blood, taken at week 4, from a patient treated with tofacitinib. This chain links TRBV2 with TRBJ2-3; 8 nucleotides match TRBD2. DNA of the CDR3: TGTGCCAGCAGTGAGGAGGCGGGGGGACCCACAGATACGCAGTATTTT. This translates into CASSEEAGGPTDTQYF.